This is a list of T cell receptor beta chains from one sample in a study of glioma-infiltrating T cells. TCRdb used MiXCR to reprocess the multiplex PCR reads, holding one entry per CDR3 protein. Seen here are a few hundred thousand distinct CDR3 sequences, roughly two fifths observed once, and the top ten hold 9.5% to 15%. The sample was glioma tissue, nonneoplastic brain tissue, or PBMCs (not recorded which). These receptors were taken from a human donor with low-grade glioma or glioblastoma, undergoing nonglioma brain surgery, or in good health (not recorded which). Each CDR3 is given with its conserved first and last residue. The D gene is left open where the match is weak. Size is omitted from some rows. Given values are once, few, many or a class for expanded clones.

TRBJ2-1	.	.	TRBV7-2	TGTGCCAGCAGCTTAGCGGGGGGAGCAGACAATGAGCAGTTCTTC	CASSLAGGADNEQFF
TRBJ2-7	.	TRBD2	TRBV18	TGTGCCAGCTCACCGATGGGGGGGGAATACGAGCAGTACTTC	CASSPMGGEYEQYF
TRBJ1-2	many	TRBD1	TRBV6-1	TGTGCCAGCACCTGGACAGGGTTCGGAAACTATGGCTACACCTTC	CASTWTGFGNYGYTF
TRBJ2-3	few	TRBD1	TRBV20-1	TGCAGTGCTCCGGACAGGGGCACAGATACGCAGTATTTT	CSAPDRGTDTQYF
TRBJ2-6	.	TRBD1	TRBV7-9	TGTGCCAGCAGCTTGGACGGGACAGGGTCTGGGGCCAACGTCCTGACTTTC	CASSLDGTGSGANVLTF
TRBJ2-3	many	TRBD2	TRBV20-1	TGCAGTGCTAGAGTTGGGGGGGTCTACACAGATACGCAGTATTTT	CSARVGGVYTDTQYF
TRBJ2-7	many	TRBD1	TRBV6-1	TGTGCCAGCAGTCTGCAGGGCAGGGGGTCCTACGAGCAGTACTTC	CASSLQGRGSYEQYF
TRBJ2-5	.	TRBD1	TRBV28	TGTGCCAGCAGTACAAACCGCTACTCAGGGGGTTCCTACAATGAGCAGTACTTC	CASSTNRYSGGSYNEQYF
TRBJ2-1	few	.	TRBV4-3	TGCGCCAGCAGCCAGTCAGACTTGTTCAATGAGCAGTTCTTC	CASSQSDLFNEQFF
TRBJ2-1	.	.	TRBV16	TGTGCCAGCAGCCAAGGGACAAAGACCTACAATGAGCGGTTCTTC	CASSQGTKTYNERFF
TRBJ2-7	.	.	TRBV28	TGTGCCAGCAGTATCACGGGCCTAGGGGGCTACGAGCAGTACTTC	CASSITGLGGYEQYF
TRBJ2-1	few	.	TRBV7-2	TGTGCCAGCAGCTATATCTACAATGAGCAGTTCTTC	CASSYIYNEQFF
TRBJ1-5	many	.	TRBV6-2/TRBV6-3	TGTGCCAGCACTCCAACTTTTAGCAATCAGCCCCAGCATTTT	CASTPTFSNQPQHF